A single sample is the source of the 23 T cell receptor beta chains below, sequenced in a study of PD-1 blockade in classical Hodgkin lymphoma (dated by TCRdb to about 2020). According to the study, the label for this sample's time point signals: cycle 2 day 1 (C2D1) of nivolumab. Relapse after autologous stem cell transplantation had occurred in all trial patients, and cohorts A, B and C were distinguished by prior brentuximab vedotin exposure. The method behind the library was the immunoSEQ multiplex PCR assay. TCRdb provides this immuneACCESS table in a form limited to in-frame rearrangements. Some clones are lacking; in checked studies, under half of them reflect an unresolved V gene, and why the rest are absent is not known. The sample table shows about 94,000 clones, and roughly nine tenths are seen once. Together, the top ten hold 9.5% to 12% of the sample. Sample: peripheral blood mononuclear cells (PBMCs), taken before the second cycle of nivolumab. These receptors were taken from a human donor with classical Hodgkin lymphoma.

V is TRBV7-9 and J is TRBJ2-7; TRBD1 matches at 7 bases. Germline trimming cut 4 bases from V and 3 bases from J; bases unmatched to any gene: 21. The CDR3 length is 19 residues. The germline V gene has CDR1 SEHNR and CDR2 FQNEAQ (reference sequence). The CDR3 here is CASSSATPGQTEYFYEQYF. The CDR3 region has the DNA TGTGCCAGCAGCTCCGCGACGCCGGGACAGACCGAGTACTTCTACGAGCAGTACTTC.

CDR3 bases: TGTGCCAGCAGCCAACAGCCGGGACTAGCGGGAGGGCTTTTCTACGAGCAGTACTTC. Its translation: CASSQQPGLAGGLFYEQYF. The chain joins TRBV7-8 to TRBJ2-7; 16 bases fit TRBD2. Unmatched junction bases numbered 13, after V lost 5 bases and J lost 3 bases. Germline values: CDR1 SGHVS, CDR2 FQNEAQ. This CDR3 comprises 19 residues.

This clone was counted once. The chain has TRBV7-9 and TRBJ1-1; 8 nucleotides line up with TRBD1. The germline V gene encodes CDR1 SEHNR and CDR2 FQNEAQ (reference sequence). The CDR3 is 18 amino acids. J lost 1 base, V lost 1 base, and 11 bases had no gene match. The CDR3 DNA reads TGTGCCAGCAGCTTAGGTGGTTGGTCAGGGGGCCCGAACACTGAAGCTTTCTTT. Translation gives CASSLGGWSGGPNTEAFF.

The CDR3 DNA reads as TGTGCCAGCAGTTTGGGAAGAACAGATACGCAGTATTTT. This translates into CASSLGRTDTQYF. The V and J genes are TRBV6-5 and TRBJ2-3; D uncertain. The CDR3 totals 13 residues. Per germline, CDR1 MNHEY and CDR2 SVGAGI. Trimming took off 4 bases at V and 3 bases at J, with 8 bases between the two ends.

The rearrangement uses TRBV28 and TRBJ1-1, with 9 bases matching TRBD1. The germline gives CDR1 MDHEN, CDR2 SYDVKM. The CDR3 length is 15 residues. The V gene end was trimmed by 5 bases and the J gene end by 3 bases; junction bases not matched to a gene: 7. CDR3 protein: CASSVTGGFDTEAFF. The CDR3 region has the DNA TGTGCCAGCAGTGTGACAGGGGGGTTCGACACTGAAGCTTTCTTT.

This clone was seen only a few times. The V gene is TRBV6-5, the J gene TRBJ1-6; 8 bases are a match to TRBD1. The trim removed 2 bases at V and 10 bases at J, leaving 4 bases unmatched. Germline V CDR1 and CDR2: MNHEY, SVGAGI. This CDR3 has 14 amino acids. The CDR3 here is CASSYAGGQSPLHF. DNA for the CDR3: TGTGCCAGCAGTTACGCAGGGGGCCAATCACCCCTCCACTTT.

The V and J genes are TRBV6-1 and TRBJ2-1, with 15 positions matching TRBD2. Germline V gives CDR1 MNHNS, CDR2 SASEGT. CDR3 size: 18 residues. Germline trimming cut 3 bases from V and 2 bases from J; bases unmatched to any gene: 5. DNA of the CDR3: TGTGCCAGCAGTGAGAGCCGGACTAGCGGGGGGGCCTACAATGAGCAGTTCTTC. This codes for CASSESRTSGGAYNEQFF.

The chain couples TRBV9 to TRBJ2-2; D remains unclear. This CDR3 has 15 amino acids. The germline V gene encodes CDR1 SGDLS and CDR2 YYNGEE. V was shortened by 0 bases and J by 5 bases, with 11 bases between the two germline ends. Here the CDR3 DNA reads TGTGCCAGCAGCGTAGACGAACTACTGACCGGGGAGCTGTTTTTT. Its protein is CASSVDELLTGELFF.

The chain recombines TRBV18 with TRBJ2-3; D not certain. Deletions cut 2 bases from V and 0 bases from J, with 12 bases between. Germline V gene data show CDR1 as KGHSH and CDR2 as LQKENI. The CDR3 length is 16 residues. Here the CDR3 reads CASSPNLRASTDTQYF. CDR3 bases: TGTGCCAGCTCACCAAACCTGCGTGCTAGCACAGATACGCAGTATTTT.

The gene calls are TRBV5-4 and TRBJ2-1; D unclear. Germline V gene lookup returns CDR1 SGHNT and CDR2 YYREEE (reference sequence). The CDR3 extends over 12 amino acids. V lost 5 bases and J lost 5, with 8 bases in between. As DNA, the CDR3 is TGTGCCAGCAGTTACAGCGACAATGAGCAGTTCTTC. Its translation: CASSYSDNEQFF. Together with reference TRBV5-4 and TRBJ2-1, the CDR3 gives the full variable domain: ETGVTQSPTHLIKTRGQQVTLRCSSQSGHNTVSWYQQALGQGPQFIFQYYREEENGRGNFPPRFSGLQFPNYSSELNVNALELDDSALYLCASSYSDNEQFFGPGTRLTVL.

The rearrangement joins TRBV27 to TRBJ2-7, with a weak D call TRBD2 (7 bases). The germline CDR1 and CDR2 sequences are MNHEY and SMNVEV (reference sequence). Trimming shortened V by 4 bases and J by 1 base, and 11 bases separated the two germline ends. This CDR3 is 14 amino acids long. CDR3 loop: CASSWGGASYEQYF. The DNA of the CDR3 is TGTGCCAGCAGTTGGGGGGGGGCATCCTACGAGCAGTACTTC.

The J gene is TRBJ1-1, the V gene TRBV4-2; D ambiguous. Trimming pared 0 bases from V and 0 bases from J, leaving 11 bases between. Germline values: CDR1 LGHNA, CDR2 YNFKEQ. This CDR3 has 16 amino acids. CDR3 sequence (DNA): TGTGCCAGCAGCCAAGATACGACGGATATGAACACTGAAGCTTTCTTT. As protein: CASSQDTTDMNTEAFF.

This chain connects TRBV19 to TRBJ1-4; D is perhaps TRBD1 (5 bases). Deletions cut 7 bases from V and 4 bases from J, with 10 bases between. This CDR3 comprises 13 residues. Per the germline V gene, CDR1 is LNHDA and CDR2 is SQIVND (reference sequence). CDR3 sequence reads: CASNRLGNEKLFF. The CDR3 nucleotides read TGTGCCAGTAACAGGCTGGGTAATGAAAAACTGTTTTTT.

The chain couples TRBV5-4 to TRBJ2-5; D gene ambiguous. The CDR3 spans 17 residues. From germline, CDR1 is SGHNT and CDR2 YYREEE (reference sequence). Trimming took 0 bases from V and 2 from J, leaving 17 bases between them. DNA for the CDR3: TGTGCCAGCAGCTTGGTATCCGAAACCCTTCATCAAGAGACCCAGTACTTC. This sequence encodes CASSLVSETLHQETQYF.

The genes are TRBV15 and TRBJ2-2; D gene ambiguous. The CDR3 covers 18 residues. Germline V CDR1 and CDR2: LNHNV, YYDKDF (reference sequence). V was trimmed by 0 bases and J by 3 bases, leaving 17 bases between them. CDR3 in amino acids: CATSRDSLFQEYTGELFF. In nucleotides, the CDR3 is TGTGCCACCAGCAGAGATTCCCTTTTCCAGGAATACACCGGGGAGCTGTTTTTT.

Concerning this clone itself: Germline and junction disagree at one end, which may indicate a read error. The chain recombines TRBV6-1 with TRBJ2-5; D uncertain. The CDR3 consists of 12 residues. The germline V gene encodes CDR1 MNHNS and CDR2 SASEGT. CDR3 amino acids: CASSDLKMGWHF. CDR3 bases: TGTGCCAGCAGTGACTTGAAGATGGGATGGCACTTC.

V usage is TRBV19 and J usage is TRBJ1-5, with D unresolved. Per germline, CDR1 LNHDA and CDR2 SQIVND (reference sequence). V lost 5 bases and J lost 0, with 17 bases in between. The CDR3 length is 17 residues. The DNA of the CDR3 is TGTGCCAGTAGTCCCGTGGGCCCATCTCATAGCAATCAGCCCCAGCATTTT. The encoded protein is CASSPVGPSHSNQPQHF.

The chain links TRBV5-1 to TRBJ2-5; possible D gene TRBD1, 6 bases. The ends were cut back, 2 bases at V and 3 bases at J, with 11 bases in the middle. CDR1 and CDR2 (germline): SGHRS, YFSETQ. There are 14 residues in the CDR3. The CDR3 DNA sequence: TGCGCCAGCAGCTTCGGCCAGGGGAAAGAGACCCAGTACTTC. Translation: CASSFGQGKETQYF.

The CDR3 loop is CASSFATGDSYEQYF. The CDR3, as DNA: TGTGCCAGCAGCTTCGCCACAGGGGACTCCTACGAGCAGTACTTC. The genes are TRBV5-5 and TRBJ2-7; 7 bases are shared with TRBD1. Germline V CDR1 and CDR2: SGHKS, YYEKEE (reference sequence). The CDR3 contains 15 residues. V was clipped by 2 bases and J by 0 bases; unmatched bases: 5.

This rearrangement joins TRBV28 to TRBJ2-1, with 9 bases that match TRBD2. The CDR3 runs 17 residues. V shed 1 base, J shed 0 bases, and the junction held 4 bases outside the gene matches. The germline V gene encodes CDR1 MDHEN and CDR2 SYDVKM. CDR3 residues: CASSLFSGSISYNEQFF. The CDR3 DNA is TGTGCCAGCAGTTTATTTAGCGGGAGTATCTCCTACAATGAGCAGTTCTTC.

The chain uses TRBV9 and TRBJ2-1; 14 nucleotides line up with TRBD2. The germline V gene has CDR1 SGDLS and CDR2 YYNGEE. J gave up 2 bases and V 0 bases, and 7 bases lay outside the gene matches. The CDR3 consists of 19 residues. CDR3 protein: CASSVVMTSGGAAYNEQFF. As DNA, the CDR3 is TGTGCCAGCAGCGTAGTTATGACTAGCGGGGGGGCGGCCTACAATGAGCAGTTCTTC.

The rearrangement uses TRBV7-9 and TRBJ1-1, with D uncertain. The V gene's germline CDR1 is SEHNR and CDR2 FQNEAQ (reference sequence). Trimming removed 1 base from V and 0 bases from J, with 9 bases in between. The CDR3 has 15 amino acids. CDR3 protein: CASSLGGDMNTEAFF. Written as DNA, the CDR3 is TGTGCCAGCAGCTTAGGGGGAGACATGAACACTGAAGCTTTCTTT.

V and J are TRBV7-9 and TRBJ2-3, with D unclear. From germline, CDR1 is SEHNR and CDR2 FQNEAQ (reference sequence). Trimming took off 1 base at V and 0 bases at J, with 11 bases between the two ends. The CDR3 sequence is 16 residues long. The CDR3 loop reads CASSLDQWVSTDTQYF. DNA of the CDR3: TGTGCCAGCAGCTTAGACCAGTGGGTTAGCACAGATACGCAGTATTTT.